This TCR beta chain appears in the sequencing data of a study of T-cell reconstitution after alpha-beta-depleted transplantation in children. Preparation of the TCRbeta library involved a method that used unique molecular identifiers. MiXCR, applied by TCRdb to the PCR reads, yields one record per CDR3 protein. Here the sample spans about 980,000 distinct CDR3 sequences, less than 30% being singletons. The CDR3 totals 13 residues. Germline lookup yields CDR1 SGHRS and CDR2 YFSETQ. V lost 1 base and J 9 bases, leaving 11 bases between the germline ends. Whole-study findings and limits: Expanded graft clones, several hundred of them, were reportedly the source of alpha-beta T cells about two months after transplant.

This clonotype has a handful of counts. What it binds is not known. The chain has TRBV5-1 and TRBJ2-1; D gene ambiguous. This TCR was sampled from a boy less than two years old who had a stem cell transplant for SCID, so the T cells may come from the graft donor. Sequences were derived from PBMCs, mostly from graft donor cells, sampled 360 days after TCRalphabeta/CD19-depleted stem cell transplant. Here the CDR3 reads CASSLIVDGEQFF. The CDR3 nucleotides are TGCGCCAGCAGCTTGATAGTAGACGGTGAGCAGTTCTTC.